This is a list of T cell receptor beta chains from one sample in a study of blood T cell repertoires in COVID-19. Produced via immunoSEQ multiplex PCR; TCRdb's table is partial and in-frame only. Found here are approximately 210,000 clones, 84% of them singletons; the top ten hold roughly 7.8%. Material for sequencing was peripheral blood. The receptors stem from a woman at least 80 years old with COVID-19, enrolled during active disease. Both conserved end residues are part of each CDR3. The D gene is left open where the match is weak. Not all rows give a size; the values are once, few, many and, for expanded clones, a class.

>TRBV7-3|.|.|TRBJ1-2
CASSLGQRGSMYGYTF
TGTGCCAGCAGCTTAGGCCAAAGGGGCTCTATGTATGGCTACACCTTC
>TRBV7-2|few|.|TRBJ1-3
CASSPQTDGNTIYF
TGTGCCAGCAGCCCACAGACAGATGGAAACACCATATATTTT
>TRBV29-1|.|.|TRBJ1-5
CSVGAGSQGQPQHF
TGCAGCGTGGGCGCCGGAAGCCAGGGCCAGCCCCAGCATTTT
>TRBV5-5|.|.|TRBJ2-7
CASSFVGGQSEQYF
TGTGCCAGCAGCTTTGTGGGAGGTCAATCCGAGCAGTACTTC
>TRBV5-1|.|.|TRBJ2-3
CASSLLTDTQYF
TGCGCCAGCAGCCTTCTCACAGATACGCAGTATTTT
>TRBV3-1/TRBV3-2|.|TRBD1|TRBJ1-3
CASSPSRDRGQGWSGNTIYF
TGTGCCAGCAGCCCCTCCCGGGACAGGGGACAAGGGTGGTCTGGAAACACCATATATTTT
>TRBV9|.|TRBD2|TRBJ2-2
CASSFLAGGLTGELFF
TGTGCCAGCAGCTTCCTAGCGGGAGGGCTAACCGGGGAGCTGTTTTTT
>TRBV5-1|.|TRBD2|TRBJ2-1
CASSLLASGRREQFF
TGCGCCAGCAGCTTGCTCGCTAGCGGGAGGCGGGAGCAGTTCTTC
>TRBV7-8|.|TRBD1|TRBJ1-5
CASSLTGDRGQPQHF
TGTGCCAGCAGCTTAACCGGGGACAGGGGGCAACCCCAGCATTTT
>TRBV28|.|.|TRBJ1-1
CASTPPKGENTEAFF
TGTGCCAGCACGCCCCCAAAGGGGGAGAACACTGAAGCTTTCTTT
>TRBV27|.|.|TRBJ1-2
CASSFGAFGGYTF
TGTGCCAGCAGTTTTGGGGCCTTCGGGGGCTACACCTTC
>TRBV18|.|.|TRBJ2-1
CASSPGLGAQQFF
TGTGCCAGCTCACCGGGCTTGGGCGCCCAGCAGTTCTTC
>TRBV7-2|.|TRBD1|TRBJ2-1
CASSEQGNEQFF
TGTGCCAGCAGCGAACAGGGGAATGAGCAGTTCTTC
>TRBV4-1|.|TRBD1|TRBJ1-4
CASKPKPGQDPAKLFF
TGCGCCAGCAAACCCAAACCGGGACAGGACCCTGCAAAACTGTTTTTT
>TRBV19|.|TRBD2|TRBJ2-7
CASSSWGSGRADEQYF
TGTGCCAGTAGTTCATGGGGCAGCGGGAGAGCGGACGAGCAGTACTTC
>TRBV24-1|.|.|TRBJ1-4
CATSDHRRGSEKLFF
TGTGCCACCAGTGATCATCGCAGGGGAAGTGAAAAACTGTTTTTT
>TRBV28|.|.|TRBJ1-6
CASSPQGRDNSPLHF
TGTGCCAGCAGCCCCCAGGGTCGGGATAATTCACCCCTCCACTTT
>TRBV4-1|.|TRBD1|TRBJ2-7
CASSQGWDRGLYEQYF
TGCGCCAGCAGCCAAGGGTGGGACAGGGGGCTTTACGAGCAGTACTTC
>TRBV5-6|.|TRBD1|TRBJ1-4
CASSSPTGGEKLFF
TGTGCCAGCAGTTCACCCACAGGGGGAGAAAAACTGTTTTTT
>TRBV7-9|.|TRBD1|TRBJ1-5
CASSSAGGRQPQHF
TGTGCCAGCAGCTCGGCAGGGGGAAGGCAGCCCCAGCATTTT
>TRBV5-1|.|.|TRBJ2-7
CASSLTTPEVGQYF
TGCGCCAGCAGCTTAACAACACCAGAGGTTGGGCAGTACTTC
>TRBV20-1|.|.|TRBJ2-1
CSARSGSQQFF
TGCAGTGCTAGATCGGGGTCCCAGCAGTTCTTC
>TRBV27|few|.|TRBJ1-6
CASSLIPRGTQNSPLHF
TGTGCCAGCAGTTTAATCCCCCGGGGAACCCAAAATTCACCCCTCCACTTT
>TRBV19|.|TRBD1|TRBJ1-1
CASSITGTGGAFGAFF
TGTGCCAGTAGTATCACCGGGACAGGGGGCGCATTTGGGGCTTTCTTT
>TRBV6-1|many|TRBD1|TRBJ1-1
CASSDGTVNTEAFF
TGTGCCAGCAGTGACGGGACAGTGAACACTGAAGCTTTCTTT
>TRBV7-3|.|.|TRBJ1-1
CASSLIPLNTEAFF
TGTGCCAGCAGCTTAATTCCATTGAACACTGAAGCTTTCTTT
>TRBV28|.|.|TRBJ2-7
CAGAEGGSRGDEQYF
TGTGCCGGGGCTGAAGGGGGTTCTCGAGGAGACGAGCAGTACTTC
>TRBV3-1/TRBV3-2|.|.|TRBJ1-2
CASSQRQGSGYTF
TGTGCCAGCAGCCAGCGCCAGGGGAGCGGCTACACCTTC
>TRBV29-1|.|TRBD1|TRBJ1-2
CSGPDRAHGYTF
TGCAGCGGGCCGGACAGGGCCCATGGCTACACCTTC
>TRBV27|once|TRBD2|TRBJ2-7
CASSARGGQYEQYF
TGTGCCAGCAGTGCACGCGGGGGGCAATACGAGCAGTACTTC
>TRBV5-1|.|TRBD2|TRBJ2-1
CASSLAPSGYNEQFF
TGCGCCAGCAGCTTGGCGCCTAGCGGGTACAATGAGCAGTTCTTC
>TRBV5-6|.|TRBD1|TRBJ1-1
CASSLEGRGTGGTEAFF
TGTGCCAGCAGCTTGGAGGGTAGGGGGACAGGGGGCACTGAAGCTTTCTTT
>TRBV20-1|.|.|TRBJ2-5
CSASGLEVRSETQYF
TGCAGTGCTAGTGGGCTAGAGGTTAGGTCGGAGACCCAGTACTTC
>TRBV6-5|.|TRBD2|TRBJ2-3
CASRGLARGGDTQYF
TGTGCCAGCAGGGGACTAGCGAGAGGGGGAGATACGCAGTATTTT
>TRBV28|.|.|TRBJ1-4
CASSLSGGVLEKLFF
TGTGCCAGCAGTTTGTCCGGGGGGGTTCTTGAAAAACTGTTTTTT
>TRBV5-3|.|TRBD1|TRBJ1-1
CARSLTGVCTEAFF
TGTGCCAGAAGCCTGACAGGGGTTTGCACTGAAGCTTTCTTT
>TRBV2|.|.|TRBJ2-5
CASATGGAETQYF
TGTGCCTCAGCAACGGGGGGCGCGGAGACCCAGTACTTC
>TRBV28|.|.|TRBJ1-1
CASSSQGRAFF
TGTGCCAGCAGTTCCCAGGGTCGAGCTTTCTTT
>TRBV7-9|.|.|TRBJ1-2
CASSPWGGLYGYTF
TGTGCCAGCAGCCCGTGGGGGGGTCTCTATGGCTACACCTTC
>TRBV12-3/TRBV12-4|.|.|TRBJ2-1
CASSFQEFNEQFF
TGTGCCAGCAGTTTTCAGGAATTCAATGAGCAGTTCTTC
>TRBV19|.|.|TRBJ1-3
CASTRQVSSGNTIYF
TGTGCCAGTACCCGACAGGTCAGCTCTGGAAACACCATATATTTT
>TRBV19|.|.|TRBJ2-5
CASSIAGSGGGFGGTQYF
TGTGCCAGTAGTATAGCGGGCAGTGGAGGGGGCTTCGGAGGGACCCAGTACTTC
>TRBV19|.|TRBD1|TRBJ1-6
CASSVQGVNSPLHF
TGTGCCAGTAGTGTACAGGGGGTTAATTCACCCCTCCACTTT